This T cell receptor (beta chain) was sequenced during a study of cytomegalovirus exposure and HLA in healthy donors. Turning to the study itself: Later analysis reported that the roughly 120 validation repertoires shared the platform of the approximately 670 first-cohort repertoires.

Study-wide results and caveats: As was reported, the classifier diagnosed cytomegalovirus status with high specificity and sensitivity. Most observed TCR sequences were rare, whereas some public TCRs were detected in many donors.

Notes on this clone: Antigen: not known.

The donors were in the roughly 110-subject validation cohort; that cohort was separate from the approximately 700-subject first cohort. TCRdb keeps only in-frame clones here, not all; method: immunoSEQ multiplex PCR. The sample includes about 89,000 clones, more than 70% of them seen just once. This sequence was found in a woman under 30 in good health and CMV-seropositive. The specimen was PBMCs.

The DNA for the CDR3 is TGTGCCAGCAGCCAAGACGGACTAGCGGGGGAGCGGGCCGGGGAGCTGTTTTTT. This translates into CASSQDGLAGERAGELFF. This sequence joins TRBV4-2 and TRBJ2-2; 13 nucleotides match TRBD2. After removal of 0 bases from V and 6 bases from J, the junction contained 7 bases not matched to a gene. Germline CDR1 reads LGHNA; CDR2 reads YNFKEQ. The CDR3 spans 18 residues.